Listed here are 12 T cell receptor beta chains from one sample, sequenced in a study of T cells in Graves' hyperthyroidism and ophthalmopathy. RNA transcripts yielded amplified TCR beta CDR3 regions. With the HTBI primer set, the TCR CDR3 went through a first round of RT-PCR. TCRdb fed the multiplex PCR reads into MiXCR, producing one record per CDR3 protein. The sample has roughly 570,000 distinct CDR3 sequences, 35% to 55% seen once. Sequencing was carried out using peripheral blood or thyroid tissue (not recorded which). Receptors were obtained from a woman under 30 with Graves' hyperthyroidism.

The rearrangement joins TRBV7-9 to TRBJ2-1; D may be TRBD2 (6 bases). The V and J ends lost 1 base and 4 bases respectively, with 17 bases between them. The CDR3 totals 17 residues. Germline lookup yields CDR1 SEHNR and CDR2 FQNEAQ (reference sequence). This chain's CDR3 is CASSLDEFGSKYNEQFF. In nucleotides, the CDR3 is TGTGCCAGCAGCTTAGATGAGTTCGGGAGCAAGTACAATGAGCAGTTCTTC.

This chain uses TRBV7-9 with TRBJ2-7; D may match TRBD1 or TRBD2 (6 bases each). Germline V gene sequence: CDR1 SEHNR, CDR2 FQNEAQ (reference sequence). This CDR3 has 18 residues. With 5 bases removed from V and 4 bases from J, the gap between germline ends came to 27 bases. This CDR3 is CASSTLGGGLGGMYEQYF. CDR3 nucleotides: TGTGCCAGCAGCACCCTCGGAGGGGGATTGGGCGGGATGTACGAGCAGTACTTC.

Ten or more counts support this clonotype. V usage is TRBV20-1 and J usage is TRBJ1-6; no reliable D call. Trimming cost V 1 base and J 10 bases, with 14 bases left between them. The CDR3 spans 14 residues. Germline V lookup: CDR1 DFQATT, CDR2 SNEGSKA (reference sequence). The CDR3 is CSARAPGRGSPLHF. CDR3 in DNA: TGCAGTGCTAGAGCCCCGGGAAGAGGGTCACCCCTCCACTTT.

This chain links TRBV20-1 with TRBJ1-4; no reliable D call. Trimming left V 2 bases short and J 6 bases short, with 13 bases between. The length of the CDR3 is 14 residues. CDR1 is DFQATT, CDR2 SNEGSKA, per germline (reference sequence). DNA for the CDR3: TGCAGTGCTAGACTAGCGGGAGGGTATGAAAAACTGTTTTTT. Residues: CSARLAGGYEKLFF.

This clonotype was detected ten times or more. The chain is built from TRBV29-1 and TRBJ1-1, with 9 bases lining up with TRBD1. The CDR3 spans 14 residues. CDR1 and CDR2 from the germline V gene are SQVTM and ANQGSEA. V lost 3 bases, J lost 3 bases, and 5 bases stayed unmatched. CDR3 region: CSVELQGAYTEAFF. DNA for the CDR3: TGCAGCGTTGAGCTACAGGGGGCGTACACTGAAGCTTTCTTT.

For this clonotype: One junction end disagrees with the germline gene, perhaps due to a read error. The chain links TRBV7-9 to TRBJ1-2, with 11 bases matching TRBD1. CDR1 and CDR2 (germline): SEHNR, FQNEAQ (reference sequence). This CDR3 is 14 amino acids long. CDR3 residues: CAGSASDRGRGYTF. The CDR3 coding sequence is TGTGCCGGCAGCGCCTCGGACAGGGGGCGAGGCTACACCTTC.

This clonotype occurred once. V usage is TRBV5-4 and J usage is TRBJ2-3, with 9 positions matching TRBD2. The trim removed 4 bases at V and 4 bases at J, leaving 7 bases unmatched. The CDR3 runs 15 residues. CDR1 SGHNT and CDR2 YYREEE come from the germline V gene (reference sequence). CDR3 loop: CASSRSGRNSDTQYF. CDR3 DNA: TGTGCCAGCAGCCGGAGCGGGAGGAACTCAGATACGCAGTATTTT.

This clonotype was detected many times. CDR3 region: CASSPKTGGKNTGELFF. In DNA, the CDR3 is TGCGCCAGCAGCCCAAAGACAGGGGGGAAGAACACCGGGGAGCTGTTTTTT. The rearrangement links TRBV5-1 to TRBJ2-2; TRBD1 matches 9 bases. The CDR3 runs 17 residues. Trimming cost V 4 bases and J 1 base; bases outside gene matches: 8. Germline V gives CDR1 SGHRS, CDR2 YFSETQ.

This clonotype was counted at least ten times. The CDR3, as DNA: TGCAGTGCCGAACAGGGGGGCGCTAACTATGGCTACACCTTC. Residues: CSAEQGGANYGYTF. The chain has TRBV20-1 and TRBJ1-2; TRBD1 matches 8 bases. The CDR3 loop spans 14 amino acids. The V and J ends lost 6 bases and 0 bases, in that order; junction bases with no gene match: 6. Germline V lookup: CDR1 DFQATT, CDR2 SNEGSKA (reference sequence).

The V gene is TRBV6-2 or TRBV6-3, the J gene TRBJ1-2; D perhaps matches TRBD1 (6 bases). V lost 6 bases, J lost 7 bases, and 15 bases lay in between. The CDR3 consists of 13 residues. Germline CDR1 MNHEY, CDR2 SVGEGT. CDR3 bases: TGTGCCAGCAGCCCCCGGGGGGGCGGTGGCTACACCTTC. Its protein product is CASSPRGGGGYTF.

The rearrangement joins TRBV2 to TRBJ2-7; D could derive from TRBD1 or TRBD2 (5 bases each). The better agreement between TRBJ2-1 and the DNA end casts doubt on the J call. The CDR3 length is 10 residues. Germline assignment: CDR1 SNHLY and CDR2 FYNNEI. CDR3 coding DNA: TGTGCCAGTCGAGGGGTAGAGCAGTTCTTC. Its protein product is CASRGVEQFF.

This clonotype was observed many times. The chain combines TRBV2 with TRBJ1-1, with 8 bases fitting TRBD1. Germline lookup yields CDR1 SNHLY and CDR2 FYNNEI. The CDR3 extends over 13 amino acids. V lost 8 bases and J lost 10; bases outside the gene matches: 12. This chain's CDR3 is CASRTGPLNGAFF. Here the CDR3 DNA reads TGTGCCAGCCGGACAGGGCCCCTCAACGGAGCTTTCTTT.